Sequencing of this T cell receptor beta chain was carried out in a study of shared clonotypes between healthy human individuals. Overall study results and limits: Sampling was confined to blood; repertoires within tissues likely differ.

CDR1 and CDR2 from the germline V gene are MNHNS and SASEGT. The CDR3 sequence is 15 residues long. Trimming stripped 3 bases from V and 0 bases from J, with 11 bases between. This clone was picked up a small number of times. Its antigen remains unknown. Assay: immunoSEQ multiplex PCR; the TCRdb copy retains only in-frame clones and omits some. The table lists approximately 980,000 clones, roughly 72% of them singletons. The sequencing input was memory CD4+ T cells sorted from blood. Subset of the sample: CD45RA-negative fraction. The gene calls are TRBV6-1 and TRBJ1-2, with D unclear. This receptor was identified in a man in his late teens or twenties in good health. CDR3 amino acids: CASSDPHKANYGYTF. CDR3 bases: TGTGCCAGCAGTGATCCCCATAAGGCTAACTATGGCTACACCTTC.